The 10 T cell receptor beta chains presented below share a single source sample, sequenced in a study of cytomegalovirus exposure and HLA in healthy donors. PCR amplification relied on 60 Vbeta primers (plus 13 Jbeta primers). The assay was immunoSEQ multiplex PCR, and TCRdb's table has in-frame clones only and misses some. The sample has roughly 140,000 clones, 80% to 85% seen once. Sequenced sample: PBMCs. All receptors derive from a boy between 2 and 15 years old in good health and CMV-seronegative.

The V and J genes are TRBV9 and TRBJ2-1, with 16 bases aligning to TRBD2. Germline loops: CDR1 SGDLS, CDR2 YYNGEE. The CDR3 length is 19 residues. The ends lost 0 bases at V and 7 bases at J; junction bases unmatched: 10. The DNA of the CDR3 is TGTGCCAGCAGCGTAGCGGGACTAGCGGGGGGGCGTGGGTTAAATGAGCAGTTCTTC. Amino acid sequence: CASSVAGLAGGRGLNEQFF.

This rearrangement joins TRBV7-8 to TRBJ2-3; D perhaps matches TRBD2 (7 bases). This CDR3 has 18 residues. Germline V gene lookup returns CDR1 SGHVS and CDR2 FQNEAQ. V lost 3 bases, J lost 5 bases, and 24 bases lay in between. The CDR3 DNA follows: TGTGCCAGCAGCTTCCTTGGTACCCGAGGGGGGGGAAAAGATACGCAGTATTTT. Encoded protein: CASSFLGTRGGGKDTQYF.

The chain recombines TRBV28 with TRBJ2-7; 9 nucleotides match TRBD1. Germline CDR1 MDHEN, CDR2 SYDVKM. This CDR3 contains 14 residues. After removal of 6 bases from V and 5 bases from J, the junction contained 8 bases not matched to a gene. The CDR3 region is CASSGQGTGHEQYF. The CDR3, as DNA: TGTGCCAGCAGCGGACAGGGGACGGGCCACGAGCAGTACTTC.

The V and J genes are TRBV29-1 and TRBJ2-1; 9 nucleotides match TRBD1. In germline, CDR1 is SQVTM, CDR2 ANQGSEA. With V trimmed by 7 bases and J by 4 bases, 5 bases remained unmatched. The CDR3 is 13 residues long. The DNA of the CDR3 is TGCAGCGCCGGGACAGGGCGTTACAATGAGCAGTTCTTC. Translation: CSAGTGRYNEQFF.

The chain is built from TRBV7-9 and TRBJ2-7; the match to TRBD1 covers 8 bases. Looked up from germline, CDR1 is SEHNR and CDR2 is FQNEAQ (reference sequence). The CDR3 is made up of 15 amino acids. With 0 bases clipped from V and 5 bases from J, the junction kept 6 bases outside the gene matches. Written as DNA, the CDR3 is TGTGCCAGCAGCTTAGCGCAGGGGGCTACCCACGAGCAGTACTTC. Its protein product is CASSLAQGATHEQYF.

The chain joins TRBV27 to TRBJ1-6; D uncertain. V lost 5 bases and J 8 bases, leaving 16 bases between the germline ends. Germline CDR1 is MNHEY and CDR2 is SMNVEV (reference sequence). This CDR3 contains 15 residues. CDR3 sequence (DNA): TGTGCCAGCAGTACCGACCCGGCGGGTCATTCACCCCTCCACTTT. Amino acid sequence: CASSTDPAGHSPLHF.

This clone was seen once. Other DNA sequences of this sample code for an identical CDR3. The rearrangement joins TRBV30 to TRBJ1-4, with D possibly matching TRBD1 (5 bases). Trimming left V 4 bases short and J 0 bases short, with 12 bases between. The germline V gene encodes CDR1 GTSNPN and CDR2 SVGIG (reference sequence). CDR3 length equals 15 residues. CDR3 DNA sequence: TGTGCCTGGATCGGGGGGACCGCAACTAATGAAAAACTGTTTTTT. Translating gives CAWIGGTATNEKLFF.

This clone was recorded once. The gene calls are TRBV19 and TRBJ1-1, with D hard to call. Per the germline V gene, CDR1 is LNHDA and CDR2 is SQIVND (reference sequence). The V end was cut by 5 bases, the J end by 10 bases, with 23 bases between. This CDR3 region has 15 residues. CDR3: CASSPALSTLGRAFF. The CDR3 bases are TGTGCCAGTAGTCCAGCTCTCTCCACCCTTGGGCGAGCTTTCTTT.

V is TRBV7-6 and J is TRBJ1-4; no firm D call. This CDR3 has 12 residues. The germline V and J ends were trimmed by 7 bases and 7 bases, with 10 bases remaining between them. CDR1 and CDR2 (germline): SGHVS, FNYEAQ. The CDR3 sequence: CASTKRGEKLFF. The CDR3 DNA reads TGTGCCAGCACCAAACGGGGTGAAAAACTGTTTTTT.

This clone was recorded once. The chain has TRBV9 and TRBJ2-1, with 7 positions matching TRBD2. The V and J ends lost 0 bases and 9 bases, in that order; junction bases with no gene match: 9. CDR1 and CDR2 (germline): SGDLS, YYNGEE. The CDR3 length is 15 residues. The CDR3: CASSVGGREGVEQFF. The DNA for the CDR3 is TGTGCCAGCAGCGTAGGGGGCAGGGAGGGAGTTGAGCAGTTCTTC.